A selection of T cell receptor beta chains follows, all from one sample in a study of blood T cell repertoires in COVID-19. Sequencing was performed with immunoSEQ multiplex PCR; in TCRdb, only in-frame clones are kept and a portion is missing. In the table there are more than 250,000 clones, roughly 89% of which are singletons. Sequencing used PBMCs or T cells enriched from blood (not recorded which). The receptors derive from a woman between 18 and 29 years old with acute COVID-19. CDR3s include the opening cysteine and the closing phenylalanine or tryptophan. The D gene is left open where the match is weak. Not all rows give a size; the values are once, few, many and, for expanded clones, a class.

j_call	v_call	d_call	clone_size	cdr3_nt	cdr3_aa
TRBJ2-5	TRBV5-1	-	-	TGCGCCAGCAGCTTGTGGGGGGGCTGGGAGACCCAGTACTTC	CASSLWGGWETQYF
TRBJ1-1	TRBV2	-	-	TGTGCCAGCAGTGACTTGGTAGCTGAAGCTTTCTTT	CASSDLVAEAFF
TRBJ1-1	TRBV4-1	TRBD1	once	TGCGCCAGCAGCCACGCCCTGACAGGGAGAAGGACTGAAGCTTTCTTT	CASSHALTGRRTEAFF
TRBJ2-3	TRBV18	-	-	TGTGCCAGCTCACCTGACTCCCCCTCAGGGACGCAGTATTTT	CASSPDSPSGTQYF
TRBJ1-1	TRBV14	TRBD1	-	TGTGCCAGCAGCCACAGACAGGGGACGAACACTGAAGCTTTCTTT	CASSHRQGTNTEAFF
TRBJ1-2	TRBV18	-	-	TGTGCCAGCTCACCAGCCCTCCTGGGAGGCTATGGCTACACCTTC	CASSPALLGGYGYTF
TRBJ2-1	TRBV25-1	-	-	TGTGCCAGCAGTGTATGGGGCCCGGCCGCGCAGTTCTTC	CASSVWGPAAQFF
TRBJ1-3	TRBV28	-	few	TGTGCCAGCAGTTTATTCAGCGCTGGAAACACCATATATTTT	CASSLFSAGNTIYF
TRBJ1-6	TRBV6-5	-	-	TGTGCCACCTCGGGGGGCCTCCCCTATAATTCACCCCTCCACTTT	CATSGGLPYNSPLHF
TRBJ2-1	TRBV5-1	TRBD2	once	TGCGCCAGCAGCCATCCTCGGCTAGCGGATAACAATGAGCAGTTCTTC	CASSHPRLADNNEQFF
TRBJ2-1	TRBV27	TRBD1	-	TGTGCCAGCAGCCCGGACACCGAACGACAGGGGGTCTACAATGAGCAGTTCTTC	CASSPDTERQGVYNEQFF
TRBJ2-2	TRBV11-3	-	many	TGTGCCAGCAGCTTAGAGGCTACCGGGAGCGCCGGGGAGCTGTTTTTT	CASSLEATGSAGELFF
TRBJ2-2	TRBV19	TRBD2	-	TGTGCCAGTACCCCACTAGCGGGAGGGAACACCGGGGAGCTGTTTTTT	CASTPLAGGNTGELFF
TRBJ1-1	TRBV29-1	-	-	TGCAGCGTTTCAGGGGAACTGAACACTGAAGCTTTCTTT	CSVSGELNTEAFF
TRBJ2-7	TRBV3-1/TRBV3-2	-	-	TGTGCCAGCAGCCAAGTTGGCAGCTCCTACGAGCAGTACTTC	CASSQVGSSYEQYF
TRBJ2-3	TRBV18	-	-	TGTGCCAGCTCACCACTGGGGGGACTGGCTAGCACAGATACGCAGTATTTT	CASSPLGGLASTDTQYF
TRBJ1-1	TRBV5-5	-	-	TGTGCCAGCAGCCCCCTCGGGGGACTTGACACTGAAGCTTTCTTT	CASSPLGGLDTEAFF
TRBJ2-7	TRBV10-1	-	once	TGCGCCAGCAGTGATGGAGGGAGTGGCTCCTACGAGCAGTACTTC	CASSDGGSGSYEQYF
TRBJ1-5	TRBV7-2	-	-	TGTGCCAGCAGCCCCCTCCTCGGGCCCCAGCATTTT	CASSPLLGPQHF
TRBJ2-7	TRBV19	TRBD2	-	TGTGCCAGTAGTATACGTTTAGCGGGAGAGACGTCGGGCCACGAGCAGTACTTC	CASSIRLAGETSGHEQYF
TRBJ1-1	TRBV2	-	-	TGTGCCAGCAAACAGAGTCCTGAAGCTTTCTTT	CASKQSPEAFF
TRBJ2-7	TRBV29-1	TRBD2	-	TGCAGCGTTGAAGAAGCGGGAGAGTCTTACGAGCAGTACTTC	CSVEEAGESYEQYF
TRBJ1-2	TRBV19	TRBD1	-	TGTGCCAGTAGTATTTCCCGGACAGGGTATGGCTACACCTTC	CASSISRTGYGYTF
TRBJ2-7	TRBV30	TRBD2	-	TGTGCCTGGAGACCTACCGGGACTAGCGGGAGGTCCGGGTACTTC	CAWRPTGTSGRSGYF
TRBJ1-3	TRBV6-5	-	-	TGTGCCAGCAGCCGCGCGGGACTCTCTGGAAACACCATATATTTT	CASSRAGLSGNTIYF
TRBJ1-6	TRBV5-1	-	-	TGCGCCAGCAGCGCGTCCCGGTACCGGGACACGGCTTCTTCACCCCTCCACTTT	CASSASRYRDTASSPLHF
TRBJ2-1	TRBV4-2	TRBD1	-	TGTGCCAGCAGCCAACAAGGACAGGTCAATGAGCAGTTCTTC	CASSQQGQVNEQFF
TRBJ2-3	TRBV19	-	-	TGTGCCAGTAGTGACCAGGGGTTCACAGATACGCAGTATTTT	CASSDQGFTDTQYF
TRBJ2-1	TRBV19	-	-	TGTGCCAGTACAGGGTACGTCCACAATGAGCAGTTCTTC	CASTGYVHNEQFF
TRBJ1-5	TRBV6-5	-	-	TGTGCCAGCAGTTACTATCCCCCTCGGGGCAATCAGCCCCAGCATTTT	CASSYYPPRGNQPQHF
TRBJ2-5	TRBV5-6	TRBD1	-	TGTGCCAGCAGCTTGCTCGGGACAGGGAAAGAGACCCAGTACTTC	CASSLLGTGKETQYF
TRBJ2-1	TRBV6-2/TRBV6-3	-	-	TGTGCCAGCAGTTACGTTTGGGGCAGCTCCTACAATGAGCAGTTCTTC	CASSYVWGSSYNEQFF
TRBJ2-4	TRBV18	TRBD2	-	TGTGCCAGCTCACTTAGCGGGAGGCCCAAAAACATTCAGTACTTC	CASSLSGRPKNIQYF
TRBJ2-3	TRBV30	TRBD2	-	TGTGCCTGGAGTGCGGGAGCGGGAAGAGGTACGCAGTATTTT	CAWSAGAGRGTQYF
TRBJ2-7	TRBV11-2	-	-	TGTGCCAGCAGCTTAGGGACAGTTCCCTACGAGCAGTACTTC	CASSLGTVPYEQYF
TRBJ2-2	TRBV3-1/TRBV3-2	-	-	TGTGCCAGCAGCGGCGGTAACACCGGGGAGCTGTTTTTT	CASSGGNTGELFF
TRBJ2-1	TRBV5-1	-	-	TGCGCCAGCAGCTCCGCTGGTACAGGAAGCTATGAGCAGTTCTTC	CASSSAGTGSYEQFF
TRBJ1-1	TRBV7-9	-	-	TGTGCCGGTAGGAAGGGAGGGGACACTGAAGCTTTCTTT	CAGRKGGDTEAFF
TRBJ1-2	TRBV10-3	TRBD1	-	TGTGCCACCTCCACCGGGACAGCCTTTTATGGCTACACCTTC	CATSTGTAFYGYTF
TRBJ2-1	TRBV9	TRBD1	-	TGTGCCAGCAGCGTAGTAGGGGCCAGGGGGCATTACAATGAGCAGTTCTTC	CASSVVGARGHYNEQFF
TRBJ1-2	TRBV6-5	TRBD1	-	TGTGCCAGCAGTTCTCCCGGGACAGGGGAGGGCTACACCTTC	CASSSPGTGEGYTF
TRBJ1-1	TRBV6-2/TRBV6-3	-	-	TGTGCCAGCAGTTACGAGGGAAGCACTGAAGCTTTCTTT	CASSYEGSTEAFF
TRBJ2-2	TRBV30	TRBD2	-	TGTGCCTGGAGTCGACTAGCGGGAGTCGGTTTCACCGGGGAGCTGTTTTTT	CAWSRLAGVGFTGELFF
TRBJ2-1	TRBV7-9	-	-	TGTGCCAGCAGCGGCCTGTTGAGCGGTCCCTACAATGAGCAGTTCTTC	CASSGLLSGPYNEQFF
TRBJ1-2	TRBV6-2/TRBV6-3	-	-	TGTGCCAGCAGTATAGGGGGGGTCGGTGGCTACACCTTC	CASSIGGVGGYTF
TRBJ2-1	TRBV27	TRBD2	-	TGTGCCAGCAGTTCTCCCTCCCGAAGCGGGAGGGGACGATGGGAGCAGTTCTTC	CASSSPSRSGRGRWEQFF